This T cell receptor (beta chain) was sequenced in a study of vaccination effects on CD4 cells after COVID-19. Sequencing was preceded by expansion of antigen-specific CD4+ T cells with viral peptide pools in the ViraFEST assay. An approximately 10-day culture period preceded the isolation of CD4+ T cells. All vaccine recipients tested negative for nucleocapsid antibodies and had never contracted SARS-CoV-2 infection. The germline CDR1 and CDR2 sequences are SGHNT and YYREEE (reference sequence). V was cut by 0 bases and J by 3 bases, with 13 bases left in between. CDR3 size: 16 residues. Only in-frame clones appear in the TCRdb table, and some are missing; sequencing was by immunoSEQ multiplex PCR. The repertoire holds roughly 20,000 clones, with approximately 70% as singletons. This clone was seen just once. Its antigen is currently unknown.

The sequences come from CD4+ T cells from PBMCs cultured with HCoV-229E spike peptides, collected before COVID-19 vaccination. This receptor was identified in a human donor who received a COVID-19 vaccine. The chain has TRBV5-4 and TRBJ2-1, with D possibly TRBD1 on 6 matching bases. The CDR3 reads CASSLAPGTNYNEQFF. DNA of the CDR3: TGTGCCAGCAGCTTGGCCCCCGGGACAAACTACAATGAGCAGTTCTTC.